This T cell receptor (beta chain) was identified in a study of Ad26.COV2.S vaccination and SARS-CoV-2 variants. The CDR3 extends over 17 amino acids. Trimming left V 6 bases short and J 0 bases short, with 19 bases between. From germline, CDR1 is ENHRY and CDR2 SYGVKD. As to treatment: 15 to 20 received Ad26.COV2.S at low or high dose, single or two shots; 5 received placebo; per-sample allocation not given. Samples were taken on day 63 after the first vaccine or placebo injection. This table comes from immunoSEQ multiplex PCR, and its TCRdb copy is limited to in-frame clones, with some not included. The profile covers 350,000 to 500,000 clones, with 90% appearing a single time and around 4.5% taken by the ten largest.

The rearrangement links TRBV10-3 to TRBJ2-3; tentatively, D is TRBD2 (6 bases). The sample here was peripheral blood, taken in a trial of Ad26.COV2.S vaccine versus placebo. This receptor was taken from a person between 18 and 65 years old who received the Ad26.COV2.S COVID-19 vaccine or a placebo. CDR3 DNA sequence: TGTGCCATCAGGGACTCCGGGACTGCTTCTAGCACAGATACGCAGTATTTT. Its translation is CAIRDSGTASSTDTQYF.